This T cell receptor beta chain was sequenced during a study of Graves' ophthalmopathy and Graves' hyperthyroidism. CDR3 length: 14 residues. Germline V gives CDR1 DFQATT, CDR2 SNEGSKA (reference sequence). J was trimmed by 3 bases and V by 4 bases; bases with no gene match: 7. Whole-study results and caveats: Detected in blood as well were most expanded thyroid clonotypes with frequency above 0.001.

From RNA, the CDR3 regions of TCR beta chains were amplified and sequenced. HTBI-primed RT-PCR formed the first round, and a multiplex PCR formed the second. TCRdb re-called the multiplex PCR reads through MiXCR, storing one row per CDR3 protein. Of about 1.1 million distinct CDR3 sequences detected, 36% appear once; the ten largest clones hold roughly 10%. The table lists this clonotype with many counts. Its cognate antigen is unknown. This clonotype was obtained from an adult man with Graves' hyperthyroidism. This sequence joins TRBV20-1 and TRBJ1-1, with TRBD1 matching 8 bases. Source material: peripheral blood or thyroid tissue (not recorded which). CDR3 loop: CSANPGQVYTEAFF. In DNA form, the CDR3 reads TGCAGTGCTAATCCGGGACAGGTCTACACTGAAGCTTTCTTT.